This TCR beta chain was recovered during a study of technical replicates of blood from several donors. V trimming: 5 bases; J trimming: 0 bases; junction bases outside the gene matches: 8. Germline CDR1 and CDR2: SGHAT and FQNNGV. The CDR3 sequence is 17 residues long. Libraries were prepared by immunoSEQ multiplex PCR; TCRdb keeps only in-frame clonotypes and omits some of them. The data contain tens of thousands of clones, approximately 92% of them singletons. This clone was recorded only once. The chain uses TRBV11-2 and TRBJ2-1; TRBD2 agrees at 9 bases. Specimen: T cells isolated from PBMCs. This clonotype was sampled from a human donor in good health. The CDR3 DNA follows: TGTGCCAGCAGCGAACGGGGCGGGAGGGCCTCCTACAATGAGCAGTTCTTC. As protein: CASSERGGRASYNEQFF.